This paragraph reports one T cell receptor beta chain. Its antigen is still unknown. This entry belongs to a study of cytomegalovirus exposure and HLA in healthy donors. General observations from the study: A later analysis reportedly identified an Asian-associated ancestry cluster as carrying fewer N-insertions than the roughly 670-donor mean.

In the PCR, 60 Vbeta and 13 Jbeta primers were used. Measured with immunoSEQ multiplex PCR; TCRdb has only the in-frame clones, and not every one. In the table there are 170,000 or so clones, around 80% of which are singletons. The CDR3 is 15 residues long. Unmatched junction bases numbered 9, after V lost 5 bases and J lost 3 bases. CDR1 and CDR2 (germline): SGHTA, FQGNSA. This chain uses TRBV7-2 with TRBJ2-5; 7 positions agree with TRBD2. The clonotype was recovered from a woman between 25 and 40 years old in good health and CMV-seropositive. The sequenced sample consisted of PBMCs. The CDR3 sequence is CASSPPGLAEETQYF. The CDR3 DNA follows: TGTGCCAGCAGCCCACCCGGGCTAGCGGAAGAGACCCAGTACTTC.